This entry lists 24 T cell receptor beta chains sequenced from one sample in a study of shared clonotypes between healthy human individuals. This table comes from immunoSEQ multiplex PCR, and its TCRdb copy is limited to in-frame clones, with some not included. Of 300,000 to 400,000 clones listed, more than 75% are singletons. Sequenced sample: memory CD8+ T cells sorted from blood. Subset given: CD45RO+ cells pooled with CCR7-negative TemRA cells. Every receptor here comes from a man aged 18 to 35 in good health.

This clone was counted once. This sequence joins TRBV6-5 and TRBJ1-6; no reliable D call. V gave up 5 bases and J gave up 8 bases, with 13 bases separating them. Germline V gene lookup returns CDR1 MNHEY and CDR2 SVGAGI. This CDR3 region has 14 residues. The CDR3 DNA is TGTGCCAGCAGTACTCTGACCCTCTATTCACCCCTCCACTTT. Translation gives CASSTLTLYSPLHF.

The gene calls are TRBV4-3 and TRBJ2-5; 11 nucleotides agree with TRBD2. Germline assignment: CDR1 LGHNA and CDR2 YSLEER. The CDR3 has 17 residues. V shed 2 bases, J shed 4 bases, and the junction held 9 bases outside the gene matches. Here the CDR3 reads CASSQNILAGVGETQYF. CDR3 DNA: TGCGCCAGCAGCCAAAACATACTAGCGGGAGTAGGAGAGACCCAGTACTTC.

With respect to this clone: The sample carries other DNA sequences with the same CDR3. This rearrangement joins TRBV27 to TRBJ2-7; D is undetermined. The CDR3 consists of 14 residues. The V gene's germline CDR1 is MNHEY and CDR2 SMNVEV (reference sequence). Trimming stripped 3 bases from V and 4 bases from J, with 13 bases between. The CDR3 reads CASSFGGPSYEQYF. CDR3 in DNA: TGTGCCAGCAGTTTTGGCGGCCCTTCATACGAGCAGTACTTC.

This clone was seen a handful of times. The CDR3 is CASSLAPRRGKFF. The CDR3 nucleotides are TGTGCCAGCAGCTTAGCCCCTCGGCGGGGAAAGTTCTTC. V usage is TRBV7-9 and J usage is TRBJ2-1, with a tentative D call TRBD2 (6 bases). The germline gives CDR1 SEHNR, CDR2 FQNEAQ (reference sequence). The CDR3 sequence is 13 residues long. Trimming took 0 bases from V and 14 from J, leaving 14 bases between them.

CDR3 DNA: TGTGCCAGCAGCGATCGAACCTACGAGCAGTACTTC. Protein sequence: CASSDRTYEQYF. The rearrangement uses TRBV7-9 and TRBJ2-7, with no clear D. Trimming shortened V by 5 bases and J by 2 bases, and 7 bases separated the two germline ends. The CDR3 is 12 residues long. Germline CDR1 reads SEHNR; CDR2 reads FQNEAQ (reference sequence).

The CDR3 DNA reads TGTGCCAGCAGCTCCCTACGAGTAGAGACCCAGTACTTC. Translating gives CASSSLRVETQYF. This chain uses TRBV7-3 with TRBJ2-5; no clear D gene. V shed 4 bases and J shed 4 bases, with 10 bases lying between them. The CDR3 is 13 residues long. Germline V lookup: CDR1 SGHTA, CDR2 FQGTGA. The entire variable domain, with the rest obtained from reference TRBV7-3 and TRBJ2-5, is as follows: GAGVSQTPSNKVTEKGKYVELRCDPISGHTALYWYRQSLGQGPEFLIYFQGTGAADDSGLPNDRFFAVRPEGSVSTLKIQRTERGDSAVYLCASSSLRVETQYFGPGTRLLVL.

The chain links TRBV5-4 to TRBJ2-7, with D perhaps TRBD2 (6 bases). CDR1 is SGHNT and CDR2 is YYREEE in the germline V gene (reference sequence). This CDR3 region has 15 residues. The ends were cut back, 4 bases at V and 7 bases at J, with 21 bases in the middle. The chain's CDR3 is CASSNPGTPSDEQYF. The CDR3 bases are TGTGCCAGCAGCAACCCGGGGACTCCTAGCGATGAGCAGTACTTC.

The V call is TRBV7-2, the J call TRBJ1-6, with 11 bases lining up with TRBD1. Germline V gives CDR1 SGHTA, CDR2 FQGNSA. CDR3 length: 15 amino acids. V lost 5 bases, J lost 9 bases, and 6 bases stayed unmatched. The CDR3 sequence: CASSPSGTGGSPLHF. The DNA for the CDR3 is TGTGCCAGCAGCCCCTCTGGGACAGGGGGTTCACCCCTCCACTTT. Supplemented by reference TRBV7-2 and TRBJ1-6, the full variable domain reads GAGVSQSPSNKVTEKGKDVELRCDPISGHTALYWYRQSLGQGLEFLIYFQGNSAPDKSGLPSDRFSAERTGGSVSTLTIQRTQQEDSAVYLCASSPSGTGGSPLHFGNGTRLTVT.

The chain recombines TRBV27 with TRBJ1-2; 8 bases are a match to TRBD1. V lost 1 base, J lost 7 bases, and 17 bases stayed unmatched. This CDR3 has 18 amino acids. Germline V gene sequence: CDR1 MNHEY, CDR2 SMNVEV (reference sequence). The CDR3 sequence is CASSLYPNPTGQGAGYTF. CDR3 in DNA: TGTGCCAGCAGTTTATACCCCAACCCCACAGGACAGGGAGCTGGCTACACCTTC.

This chain joins TRBV5-4 and TRBJ2-1, with a weak D call TRBD2 (6 bases). The CDR3 totals 16 residues. CDR1 SGHNT and CDR2 YYREEE come from the germline V gene (reference sequence). Trimming removed 3 bases from V and 0 bases from J, with 13 bases in between. Here the CDR3 reads CASSSPGTASYNEQFF. The CDR3 bases are TGTGCCAGCAGCTCCCCCGGGACTGCCTCCTACAATGAGCAGTTCTTC.

The rearrangement links TRBV9 to TRBJ2-3; D gene unclear. From germline, CDR1 is SGDLS and CDR2 YYNGEE. Trimming took off 3 bases at V and 2 bases at J, with 7 bases between the two ends. The CDR3 totals 13 residues. CDR3 loop: CASSAYLTDTQYF. Here the CDR3 DNA reads TGTGCCAGCAGCGCGTACCTCACAGATACGCAGTATTTT.

The chain employs TRBV30 and TRBJ2-7; D may be TRBD1 (5 bases). The CDR3 contains 12 residues. Germline loops: CDR1 GTSNPN, CDR2 SVGIG (reference sequence). The V end lost 0 bases, the J end lost 5 bases, and 8 bases lay between the germline ends. The chain's CDR3 is CAWSVAGNEQYF. CDR3 sequence (DNA): TGTGCCTGGAGTGTGGCAGGGAACGAGCAGTACTTC.

The chain links TRBV28 to TRBJ1-6; no clear D gene. V was pared by 10 bases and J by 2 bases, with 6 bases between. In germline, CDR1 is MDHEN, CDR2 SYDVKM. This CDR3 contains 12 residues. CDR3 loop: CATSPYNSPLHF. CDR3 nucleotides: TGTGCCACCTCCCCCTATAATTCACCCCTCCACTTT.

The chain links TRBV27 to TRBJ1-6; D perhaps matches TRBD1 (6 bases). The V gene lost 6 bases and the J gene lost 8 bases, with 14 bases spanning the gap. CDR3 length: 14 residues. From germline, CDR1 is MNHEY and CDR2 SMNVEV (reference sequence). CDR3: CASRVQGQYSPLHF. The DNA for the CDR3 is TGTGCCAGCAGGGTCCAGGGGCAATATTCACCCCTCCACTTT.

The gene calls are TRBV5-4 and TRBJ1-5; D might be TRBD1 (6 bases). Germline V gives CDR1 SGHNT, CDR2 YYREEE (reference sequence). The CDR3 contains 12 residues. V gave up 4 bases and J gave up 6 bases, with 8 bases separating them. The CDR3 protein is CASSLRGQPQHF. In nucleotides, the CDR3 is TGTGCCAGCAGCCTCAGGGGTCAGCCCCAGCATTTT.

CDR3: CASSPPGAYEQYF. DNA for the CDR3: TGCGCCAGCAGCCCTCCGGGGGCCTACGAGCAGTACTTC. This chain joins TRBV4-1 and TRBJ2-7, with a possible D match to TRBD2 (6 bases). The CDR3 sequence is 13 residues long. Germline V gives CDR1 MGHRA, CDR2 YSYEKL. With 4 bases removed from V and 2 bases from J, the gap between germline ends came to 9 bases.

V is TRBV5-6 and J is TRBJ2-1, with D tentatively TRBD1 (6 bases). The CDR3 is 16 residues long. V was pared by 4 bases and J by 5 bases, with 19 bases between. Germline assignment: CDR1 SGHDT and CDR2 YYEEEE. Written as DNA, the CDR3 is TGTGCCAGCAGCGACTCGCTAGGGACACCACACAATGAGCAGTTCTTC. Its protein product is CASSDSLGTPHNEQFF. The full variable domain, rest sourced from reference TRBV5-6 and TRBJ2-1, is DAGVTQSPTHLIKTRGQQVTLRCSPKSGHDTVSWYQQALGQGPQFIFQYYEEEERQRGNFPDRFSGHQFPNYSSELNVNALLLGDSALYLCASSDSLGTPHNEQFFGPGTRLTVL.

The chain carries TRBV18 and TRBJ2-2, with D unresolved. The CDR3 totals 14 residues. Trimming shortened V by 3 bases and J by 4 bases, and 9 bases separated the two germline ends. Germline V gene lookup returns CDR1 KGHSH and CDR2 LQKENI. CDR3 nucleotides: TGTGCCAGCTCACCCCCAGACGGCACCGGGGAGCTGTTTTTT. Translated, it gives CASSPPDGTGELFF.

In this sample, this clone turned up once. The V gene is TRBV19, the J gene TRBJ2-7, with 11 bases fitting TRBD2. V was pared by 7 bases and J by 4 bases, with 12 bases of the junction left unmatched. The V gene's germline CDR1 is LNHDA and CDR2 SQIVND (reference sequence). The length of the CDR3 is 16 residues. CDR3 in amino acids: CASTPEVTSGIYEQYF. The CDR3 DNA is TGTGCCAGTACCCCAGAAGTGACTAGCGGGATTTACGAGCAGTACTTC.

The chain recombines TRBV4-3 with TRBJ2-7; TRBD1 matches 8 bases. Germline V CDR1 and CDR2: LGHNA, YSLEER. The CDR3 has 14 amino acids. Trimming removed 4 bases from V and 2 bases from J; junction bases left unmatched: 4. This CDR3 is CASSLGQGPYEQYF. The CDR3 DNA sequence: TGCGCCAGCAGCCTAGGACAGGGACCCTACGAGCAGTACTTC.

The chain has TRBV9 and TRBJ2-1, with 8 bases aligning to TRBD2. The CDR3 runs 15 residues. Trimming cost V 2 bases and J 5 bases; bases outside gene matches: 6. CDR1 and CDR2 (germline): SGDLS, YYNGEE. The CDR3 sequence is CASSVVAGLNNEQFF. CDR3 bases: TGTGCCAGCAGCGTCGTAGCGGGGCTAAACAATGAGCAGTTCTTC.

Note on this clone: The sample carries other DNA sequences with the same CDR3. The V call is TRBV5-4, the J call TRBJ1-1; no reliable D call. The germline V and J ends were trimmed by 4 bases and 0 bases, with 7 bases remaining between them. The CDR3 contains 13 residues. CDR1 is SGHNT, CDR2 YYREEE, per germline (reference sequence). The CDR3 DNA reads TGTGCCAGCAGCCCAGAGATGAACACTGAAGCTTTCTTT. Translating it yields CASSPEMNTEAFF.

The V and J genes are TRBV13 and TRBJ1-3; perhaps TRBD1 as D (6 bases). The V and J ends lost 4 bases and 8 bases respectively, with 21 bases between them. The CDR3 loop spans 16 amino acids. Germline V CDR1 and CDR2: PRHDT, FYEKMQ (reference sequence). Here the CDR3 reads CASSSTRQVPLHTIYF. The CDR3 nucleotides read TGTGCCAGCAGCTCTACTCGACAGGTCCCTCTCCACACCATATATTTT.

This clone occurred many times. The chain combines TRBV7-9 with TRBJ1-1; TRBD1 matches at 8 bases. Germline V gene data show CDR1 as SEHNR and CDR2 as FQNEAQ (reference sequence). The CDR3 runs to 12 residues. After removal of 5 bases from V and 10 bases from J, the junction contained 6 bases not matched to a gene. This CDR3 reads CASSPWTGTAFF. Written as DNA, the CDR3 is TGTGCCAGCAGCCCGTGGACAGGGACAGCTTTCTTT. The complete variable domain, with remaining parts taken from reference TRBV7-9 and TRBJ1-1, reads DTGVSQNPRHKITKRGQNVTFRCDPISEHNRLYWYRQTLGQGPEFLTYFQNEAQLEKSRLLSDRFSAERPKGSFSTLEIQRTEQGDSAMYLCASSPWTGTAFFGQGTRLTVV.